Below are 10 T cell receptor beta chains sequenced from a single sample in a study of graft-versus-host responses after intestinal transplantation. Sequenced by immunoSEQ multiplex PCR; TCRdb stores in-frame clones only, minus some. The sample lists about 80,000 clones, approximately 88% occurring once. The antigens for these receptors are not known. The sequences come from unstimulated CD4+ T cells sorted from spleen or lymph node cells, collected before intestinal transplant. Receptors were obtained from a human donor who received an intestinal transplant.

This chain uses TRBV7-8 with TRBJ2-3; 9 nucleotides match TRBD2. Germline-derived CDR1 and CDR2 are SGHVS and FQNEAQ. V lost 2 bases and J lost 4; bases outside the gene matches: 7. The CDR3 consists of 16 residues. The CDR3 loop reads CASSLFAGGRPDTQYF. The CDR3 DNA follows: TGTGCCAGCAGCTTATTTGCGGGAGGGCGCCCAGATACGCAGTATTTT.

V usage is TRBV7-6 and J usage is TRBJ1-4; weak D call: TRBD1 (5 bases). Germline CDR1 SGHVS, CDR2 FNYEAQ. Trimming stripped 5 bases from V and 7 bases from J, with 14 bases between. This CDR3 spans 14 amino acids. The CDR3 loop reads CASSLGGIGEKLFF. CDR3 DNA: TGTGCCAGCAGCCTCGGGGGGATAGGTGAAAAACTGTTTTTT.

The rearrangement links TRBV6-1 to TRBJ1-5, with D unresolved. The V end was cut by 5 bases, the J end by 4 bases, with 6 bases between. The germline CDR1 and CDR2 sequences are MNHNS and SASEGT. The CDR3 length is 12 residues. CDR3 residues: CASSHQNQPQHF. In nucleotides, the CDR3 is TGTGCCAGCAGTCATCAAAATCAGCCCCAGCATTTT.

In its sample, this clone was seen once. The chain links TRBV5-1 to TRBJ2-6, with a tentative D call TRBD1 (5 bases). V was trimmed by 0 bases and J by 4 bases, leaving 8 bases between them. The CDR3 loop spans 15 amino acids. Per germline, CDR1 SGHRS and CDR2 YFSETQ. The CDR3 DNA sequence: TGCGCCAGCAGCTTGGCCAGGGCGGGGGCCAACGTCCTGACTTTC. It codes for CASSLARAGANVLTF.

The chain is built from TRBV18 and TRBJ1-4, with TRBD1 as a possible D gene (6 bases). CDR1 is KGHSH, CDR2 LQKENI, per germline. The CDR3 has 17 amino acids. The V gene lost 3 bases and the J gene lost 0 bases, with 14 bases spanning the gap. CDR3 amino acids: CASSPYGQPATNEKLFF. CDR3 nucleotide sequence: TGTGCCAGCTCACCCTACGGACAGCCTGCAACTAATGAAAAACTGTTTTTT.

On this clone itself: One end of the junction is discordant with germline, which a read error may explain. V usage is TRBV6-4 and J usage is TRBJ2-7; D perhaps matches TRBD1 (6 bases). From germline, CDR1 is MRHNA and CDR2 SNTAGT. The CDR3 contains 12 residues. As DNA, the CDR3 is TGTGCCAGCAGGGGGACACCGAGACAGGTTAGCTTC. Protein: CASRGTPRQVSF.

J is TRBJ2-5 and V is TRBV7-6; the match to TRBD1 covers 7 bases. Unmatched junction bases numbered 3, after V lost 1 base and J lost 4 bases. The germline V gene encodes CDR1 SGHVS and CDR2 FNYEAQ. The CDR3 spans 14 residues. The CDR3 loop is CASSLVGTAETQYF. In DNA form, the CDR3 reads TGTGCCAGCAGCTTAGTCGGGACAGCAGAGACCCAGTACTTC.

This clone was detected only once. The chain employs TRBV28 and TRBJ1-1, with no clear D. The CDR3 runs to 14 residues. Trimming shortened V by 5 bases and J by 1 base, and 11 bases separated the two germline ends. Germline V gene sequence: CDR1 MDHEN, CDR2 SYDVKM. DNA of the CDR3: TGTGCCAGCAGTACCCCCCTTAGGAACACTGAAGCTTTCTTT. This gives the protein CASSTPLRNTEAFF.

The V and J genes are TRBV11-2 and TRBJ2-2, with D unclear. Germline-derived CDR1 and CDR2 are SGHAT and FQNNGV. This CDR3 contains 14 residues. Trimming left V 4 bases short and J 2 bases short, with 8 bases between. The CDR3 DNA reads as TGTGCCAGCAGCTGGCTAGAAAACACCGGGGAGCTGTTTTTT. This gives the protein CASSWLENTGELFF.

This chain links TRBV28 with TRBJ2-7, with 7 positions matching TRBD1. The V gene end was trimmed by 5 bases and the J gene end by 4 bases; junction bases not matched to a gene: 8. CDR1 and CDR2 from the germline V gene are MDHEN and SYDVKM. CDR3 length equals 14 residues. CDR3 bases: TGTGCCAGCAGTACCACAGGGGCACGGTACGAGCAGTACTTC. This gives the protein CASSTTGARYEQYF. Full variable domain (missing parts from reference TRBV28 and TRBJ2-7): DVKVTQSSRYLVKRTGEKVFLECVQDMDHENMFWYRQDPGLGLRLIYFSYDVKMKEKGDIPEGYSVSREKKERFSLILESASTNQTSMYLCASSTTGARYEQYFGPGTRLTVT.